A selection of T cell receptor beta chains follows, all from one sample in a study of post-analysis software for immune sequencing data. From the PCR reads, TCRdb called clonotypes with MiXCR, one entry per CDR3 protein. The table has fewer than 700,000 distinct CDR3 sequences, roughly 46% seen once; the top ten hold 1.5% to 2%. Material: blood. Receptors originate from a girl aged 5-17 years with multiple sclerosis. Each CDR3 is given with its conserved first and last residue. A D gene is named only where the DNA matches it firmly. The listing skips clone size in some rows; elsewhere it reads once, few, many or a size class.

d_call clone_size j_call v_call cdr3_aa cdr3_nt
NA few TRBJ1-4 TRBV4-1 CASSQEGGNEKLFF TGCGCCAGCAGCCAAGAGGGCGGTAATGAAAAACTGTTTTTT
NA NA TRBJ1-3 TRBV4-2 CASSQVPSSGNTIYF TGTGCCAGCAGCCAAGTGCCGAGCTCTGGAAACACCATATATTTT
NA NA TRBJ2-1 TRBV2 CASRIQSEQFF TGTGCCAGCAGGATACAAAGTGAGCAGTTCTTC
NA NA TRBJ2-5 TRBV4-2 CASSQDLTGDNEQYF TGTGCCAGCAGCCAAGATCTTACTGGGGACAATGAGCAGTACTTC
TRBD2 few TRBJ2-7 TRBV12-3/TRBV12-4 CASSSYSGGTPYEQYF TGTGCCAGCAGTTCCTACTCGGGAGGGACACCGTACGAGCAGTACTTC
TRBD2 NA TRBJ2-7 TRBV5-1 CASSFVSGGFYEQYF TGCGCCAGCAGTTTTGTTAGCGGGGGGTTCTACGAGCAGTACTTC
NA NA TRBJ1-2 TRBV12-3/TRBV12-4 CATALNYGYTF TGTGCCACGGCGCTTAACTATGGCTACACCTTC
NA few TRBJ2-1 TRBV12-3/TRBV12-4 CASSYLAYNEQFF TGTGCCAGCAGTTACCTCGCCTACAATGAGCAGTTCTTC
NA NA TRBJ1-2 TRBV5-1 CASSLSGWYGYTF TGCGCCAGCAGCTTATCAGGGTGGTATGGCTACACCTTC
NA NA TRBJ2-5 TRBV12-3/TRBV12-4 CASSFTTSETQYF TGTGCCAGCAGTTTCACGACCAGCGAGACCCAGTACTTC
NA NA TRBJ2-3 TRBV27 CASNSLTSTDTQYF TGTGCCAGCAATTCATTGACCAGCACAGATACGCAGTATTTT
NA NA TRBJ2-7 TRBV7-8 CASSSRRVVYEQYF TGTGCCAGCAGCTCGCGGCGGGTCGTCTACGAGCAGTACTTC